The clone carrying this T cell receptor (beta chain) has a handful of counts. Its specificity is not known. Other DNA sequences in the same sample also yield this CDR3. The data were obtained in a study of beta chain features in type 1 diabetes. What was sequenced were expressed TCRB transcripts, since all of the isolated RNA had been reverse transcribed. Sequenced by immunoSEQ multiplex PCR; TCRdb stores in-frame clones only, minus some. The sample includes around 150,000 clones, roughly 60% seen only once; the top ten take roughly 0.095%. Regarding the study as a whole: Type 1 diabetes patients had moderately but significantly shorter TCRB CDR3s in all four CD4+ subsets.

The CDR3 contains 11 residues. Trimming stripped 4 bases from V and 1 base from J, with 5 bases between. Germline assignment: CDR1 SQVTM and CDR2 ANQGSEA. The sequence was collected from a man in his thirties or forties with type 1 diabetes. The rearrangement links TRBV29-1 to TRBJ2-7; TRBD1 might be the D (5 bases). The specimen sequenced was naive CD4+ T cells from blood. CDR3 nucleotide sequence: TGCAGCGTTGGACAGTCCTACGAGCAGTACTTC. Translating gives CSVGQSYEQYF.